Shown below are 28 T cell receptor beta chains from a single sample sequenced in a study of blood T cells in healthy people across ages (dated by TCRdb to between 2014 and 2017). The receptor library was made with 5' RACE. The data were produced on an Illumina HiSeq 2500. A second PCR of roughly 6 to 11 cycles was run with a J-beta primer mix and a sample-barcoded 5' primer. TCRdb reran the public reads through fastp at Q25 and MiXCR, keeping productive beta chains. Each entry merges the rows of one CDR3 protein and shows their most common DNA and genes. Here the sample has roughly 930,000 distinct CDR3 sequences; roughly 48% occur a single time. The top ten hold under 15% of the sample. The sequencing input was blood. These receptors originate from a man aged 30 to 45 in good health.

The chain recombines TRBV9 with TRBJ1-4; 7 nucleotides align to TRBD1. This CDR3 is built from 16 residues. Germline loops: CDR1 SGDLS, CDR2 YYNGEE. V lost 0 bases, J lost 8 bases, and 10 bases stayed unmatched. Here the CDR3 DNA reads TGTGCCAGCAGCGTAGGCCCCCGACAGGGAGGCGAAAAACTGTTTTTT. It specifies CASSVGPRQGGEKLFF.

The chain is built from TRBV6-2 or TRBV6-3 and TRBJ2-4; 7 bases align to TRBD1. V lost 2 bases to trimming and J lost 0 bases; unmatched junction nucleotides: 4. The CDR3 is made up of 16 amino acids. The germline V gene has CDR1 MNHEY and CDR2 SVGEGT. This CDR3 reads CASSYEGALAKNIQYF. CDR3 nucleotides: TGTGCCAGCAGTTACGAGGGGGCACTAGCCAAAAACATTCAGTACTTC.

The rearrangement joins TRBV29-1 to TRBJ1-1; 8 bases agree with TRBD1. There are 13 residues in the CDR3. CDR1 is SQVTM and CDR2 is ANQGSEA in the germline V gene. V lost 6 bases, J lost 3 bases, and 6 bases stayed unmatched. The CDR3 DNA follows: TGCAGCGTAGACAGGGGAAGGGACACTGAAGCTTTCTTT. Translation: CSVDRGRDTEAFF.

The table lists this clonotype with a few counts. The genes are TRBV9 and TRBJ2-3; 11 bases map to TRBD2. From germline, CDR1 is SGDLS and CDR2 YYNGEE. The trim removed 3 bases at V and 3 bases at J, leaving 6 bases unmatched. The length of the CDR3 is 16 residues. CDR3 sequence reads: CASSALAGGVTDTQYF. CDR3 DNA sequence: TGTGCCAGCAGCGCTCTAGCGGGGGGTGTGACAGATACGCAGTATTTT.

This chain connects TRBV9 to TRBJ2-1; D is unresolved. CDR1 is SGDLS and CDR2 is YYNGEE in the germline V gene. The CDR3 is made up of 13 amino acids. Trimming stripped 2 bases from V and 5 bases from J, with 8 bases between. The DNA of the CDR3 is TGTGCCAGCAGCGTCGAGTCCCACAATGAGCAGTTCTTC. It specifies CASSVESHNEQFF.

The table lists this clonotype with a few counts. This chain connects TRBV7-2 to TRBJ2-3; no definite D call. This CDR3 is built from 15 residues. Germline V gene lookup returns CDR1 SGHTA and CDR2 FQGNSA. V lost 4 bases and J lost 3, with 14 bases in between. This CDR3 is CASSSPSANTDTQYF. For the CDR3, the DNA is TGTGCCAGCAGCTCACCATCCGCCAATACAGATACGCAGTATTTT.

This clonotype is a singleton in its sample. V is TRBV7-3 and J is TRBJ2-7, with D perhaps TRBD1 or TRBD2 (5 bases each). From germline, CDR1 is SGHTA and CDR2 FQGTGA. The CDR3 has 14 residues. The V end was cut by 2 bases, the J end by 4 bases, with 12 bases between. CDR3 sequence: CASSLWGKGYEQYF. CDR3 DNA sequence: TGTGCCAGCAGCTTATGGGGGAAAGGTTACGAGCAGTACTTC. Looking up the rest from reference TRBV7-3 and TRBJ2-7 gives the full variable domain: GAGVSQTPSNKVTEKGKYVELRCDPISGHTALYWYRQSLGQGPEFLIYFQGTGAADDSGLPNDRFFAVRPEGSVSTLKIQRTERGDSAVYLCASSLWGKGYEQYFGPGTRLTVT.

The table lists this clonotype with a count of one. This chain joins TRBV20-1 and TRBJ1-2; D perhaps matches TRBD1 (6 bases). CDR1 and CDR2 (germline): DFQATT, SNEGSKA (reference sequence). The CDR3 runs 13 residues. Trimming cost V 7 bases and J 5 bases, with 17 bases left between them. The CDR3 DNA sequence: TGCAGTGTACGGGGAGGGGGTGAATATGGCTACACCTTC. Translated, it gives CSVRGGGEYGYTF.

The chain links TRBV5-6 to TRBJ2-7; 7 positions agree with TRBD1. The CDR3 sequence is 15 residues long. Unmatched junction bases numbered 7, after V lost 2 bases and J lost 2 bases. Germline V gives CDR1 SGHDT, CDR2 YYEEEE. CDR3 amino acids: CASSFFDRDAYEQYF. In DNA, the CDR3 is TGTGCCAGCAGCTTTTTCGACAGGGATGCCTACGAGCAGTACTTC.

The J gene is TRBJ2-1, the V gene TRBV7-2; 8 nucleotides agree with TRBD1. V shed 5 bases, J shed 4 bases, and the junction held 4 bases outside the gene matches. CDR3 length: 14 amino acids. The V gene's germline CDR1 is SGHTA and CDR2 FQGNSA. The CDR3 loop reads CASSPDRAYNEQFF. CDR3 in DNA: TGTGCCAGCAGCCCGGACAGGGCATACAATGAGCAGTTCTTC.

CDR3 DNA: TGCGCCAGCAGCTTCGGCCCTCCTTCCTACAATGAGCAGTTCTTC. It encodes CASSFGPPSYNEQFF. The chain joins TRBV5-1 to TRBJ2-1; D remains unclear. V shed 2 bases and J shed 1 base, with 10 bases lying between them. The CDR3 is 15 residues long. Germline loops: CDR1 SGHRS, CDR2 YFSETQ.

V and J are TRBV5-6 and TRBJ2-7; a weak D match, TRBD2 (5 bases). The CDR3 consists of 14 residues. In germline, CDR1 is SGHDT, CDR2 YYEEEE. With 4 bases removed from V and 3 bases from J, the gap between germline ends came to 14 bases. Here the CDR3 reads CASSRGRIFYEQYF. The CDR3, as DNA: TGTGCCAGCAGCCGGGGTAGGATCTTCTACGAGCAGTACTTC.

J is TRBJ2-5 and V is TRBV11-2; D may match TRBD1 or TRBD2 (5 bases each). The CDR3 is 15 amino acids. Germline V gives CDR1 SGHAT, CDR2 FQNNGV. V was trimmed by 1 base and J by 4 bases, leaving 13 bases between them. CDR3 sequence: CASSLGGREIETQYF. DNA of the CDR3: TGTGCCAGCAGCTTAGGTGGCAGGGAGATAGAGACCCAGTACTTC.

DNA of the CDR3: TGTGCCAGCAGATTCGGACGAGCTTTCACAGATACGCAGTATTTT. Amino acid sequence: CASRFGRAFTDTQYF. The V call is TRBV5-4, the J call TRBJ2-3; D call uncertain. Trimming removed 5 bases from V and 2 bases from J, with 15 bases in between. Germline CDR1 reads SGHNT; CDR2 reads YYREEE (reference sequence). This CDR3 has 15 amino acids.

V usage is TRBV12-3 or TRBV12-4 and J usage is TRBJ2-1; 8 bases map to TRBD2. This CDR3 contains 17 residues. The trim removed 5 bases at V and 0 bases at J, leaving 9 bases unmatched. CDR3 nucleotide sequence: TGTGCCAGCAGTGCCCGGGGTAGCGGGATCTCCTACAATGAGCAGTTCTTC. Its translation is CASSARGSGISYNEQFF.

This clonotype was recorded a few times. V is TRBV9 and J is TRBJ2-1; D could derive from TRBD1 or TRBD2 (5 bases each). The CDR3 has 16 residues. From germline, CDR1 is SGDLS and CDR2 YYNGEE. V was pared by 0 bases and J by 6 bases, with 16 bases between. The CDR3 region has the DNA TGTGCCAGCAGCGTAGTCGACGGAGGTGGGGCCAATGAGCAGTTCTTC. Amino acid sequence: CASSVVDGGGANEQFF.

This clonotype was counted only a few times. The CDR3 reads CASSVSQGNTEAFF. DNA of the CDR3: TGTGCCAGCAGTGTGTCGCAGGGTAACACTGAAGCTTTCTTT. This chain joins TRBV12-3 or TRBV12-4 and TRBJ1-1, with D possibly being TRBD1 (5 bases). V lost 5 bases, J lost 2 bases, and 12 bases lay in between. The CDR3 spans 14 residues.

This chain connects TRBV5-5 to TRBJ2-4; D is uncertain. Matching the DNA end better, TRBJ2-7 makes the J call doubtful. CDR1 is SGHKS and CDR2 is YYEKEE in the germline V gene (reference sequence). The CDR3 contains 13 residues. CDR3 region: CASSVQEGYEQYF. The CDR3 nucleotides are TGTGCCAGCAGCGTGCAAGAAGGCTACGAGCAGTACTTC.

This clonotype was observed a few times. This chain connects TRBV20-1 to TRBJ2-3, with TRBD2 as a possible D gene (6 bases). V dropped 4 bases and J dropped 1 base, with 12 bases sitting between them. The CDR3 loop spans 14 amino acids. Germline assignment: CDR1 DFQATT and CDR2 SNEGSKA (reference sequence). CDR3 bases: TGCAGTGCTAATATGCCGGGGGGCACAGATACGCAGTATTTT. Its translation: CSANMPGGTDTQYF.

The J gene is TRBJ1-3, the V gene TRBV3-1, with D tentatively TRBD1 (6 bases). Germline lookup yields CDR1 LGHDT and CDR2 YNNKEL (reference sequence). V lost 3 bases and J 5 bases, leaving 17 bases between the germline ends. CDR3 length: 16 residues. The CDR3 reads CASSQNPQGSRNTIYF. The CDR3 DNA sequence: TGTGCCAGCAGCCAGAACCCACAGGGATCAAGAAACACCATATATTTT. Looking up the rest from reference TRBV3-1 and TRBJ1-3 gives the full variable domain: DTAVSQTPKYLVTQMGNDKSIKCEQNLGHDTMYWYKQDSKKFLKIMFSYNNKELIINETVPNRFSPKSPDKAHLNLHINSLELGDSAVYFCASSQNPQGSRNTIYFGEGSWLTVV.

In this sample, this clonotype turned up a few times. This chain connects TRBV5-1 to TRBJ2-5; D is uncertain. Germline V gives CDR1 SGHRS, CDR2 YFSETQ. The CDR3 length is 14 residues. Between the trimmed V and J ends, which lost 4 bases and 1 base, there was a span of 11 bases. The CDR3 is CASSDSVSQETQYF. The CDR3 nucleotides read TGCGCCAGCAGCGATTCGGTGAGCCAAGAGACCCAGTACTTC. Together with reference TRBV5-1 and TRBJ2-5, the CDR3 gives the full variable domain: KAGVTQTPRYLIKTRGQQVTLSCSPISGHRSVSWYQQTPGQGLQFLFEYFSETQRNKGNFPGRFSGRQFSNSRSEMNVSTLELGDSALYLCASSDSVSQETQYFGPGTRLLVL.

The V gene is TRBV7-2, the J gene TRBJ2-4, with D maybe TRBD2 (6 bases). CDR1 is SGHTA and CDR2 is FQGNSA in the germline V gene. Trimming took off 6 bases at V and 2 bases at J, with 17 bases between the two ends. The CDR3 sequence is 16 residues long. For the CDR3, the DNA is TGTGCCAGCAGTTATGCCGGGACTCTAACCAAAAACATTCAGTACTTC. Its translation: CASSYAGTLTKNIQYF.

The chain links TRBV10-3 to TRBJ1-4; D not certain. The CDR3 is made up of 15 amino acids. Trimming left V 3 bases short and J 0 bases short, with 8 bases between. Germline CDR1 ENHRY, CDR2 SYGVKD. The CDR3 loop reads CAISDGTTTNEKLFF. DNA of the CDR3: TGTGCCATCAGTGACGGCACCACAACTAATGAAAAACTGTTTTTT.

This clonotype was seen a few times. The gene calls are TRBV3-1 and TRBJ1-4, with 11 bases identical to TRBD1. CDR3 size: 14 residues. Germline lookup yields CDR1 LGHDT and CDR2 YNNKEL (reference sequence). The trim removed 9 bases at V and 10 bases at J, leaving 10 bases unmatched. CDR3 bases: TGTGCCAGTCGATCTGGACAGGGGGCAGGAAAACTGTTTTTT. It codes for CASRSGQGAGKLFF.

The sample holds a few counts of this clonotype. This chain links TRBV29-1 with TRBJ2-1, with unresolved D. The CDR3 loop spans 14 amino acids. V was trimmed by 3 bases and J by 0 bases, leaving 9 bases between them. Germline V gives CDR1 SQVTM, CDR2 ANQGSEA. The CDR3 sequence: CSVEEESSYNEQFF. The CDR3, as DNA: TGCAGCGTTGAGGAAGAGAGCTCCTACAATGAGCAGTTCTTC.

The table lists this clonotype with a few counts. A much larger clone differs by one base, so this may be a read error. The chain combines TRBV20-1 with TRBJ1-2; 7 bases map to TRBD1. Germline CDR1 reads DFQATT; CDR2 reads SNEGSKA (reference sequence). The CDR3 is 15 residues long. The V segment lost 5 bases and the J segment 8 bases; nucleotides outside the gene matches: 17. In DNA form, the CDR3 reads TGCAGTGCTCGTCCCGTGACAGGGTTACGGGAAGGCTACACCTTC. Translated, it gives CSARPVTGLREGYTF.

V is TRBV7-2 and J is TRBJ2-5, with D hard to call. Germline V gene data show CDR1 as SGHTA and CDR2 as FQGNSA. The CDR3 is made up of 12 amino acids. V lost 4 bases, J lost 5 bases, and 8 bases lay in between. The DNA of the CDR3 is TGTGCCAGCAGCTGGCAGAGGGAGACCCAGTACTTC. This sequence encodes CASSWQRETQYF.

This clonotype was detected ten times or more. J is TRBJ2-1 and V is TRBV4-2, with a possible D match to TRBD2 (6 bases). Germline lookup yields CDR1 LGHNA and CDR2 YNFKEQ. This CDR3 contains 13 residues. The germline V and J ends were trimmed by 0 bases and 15 bases, with 15 bases remaining between them. CDR3 amino acids: CASSQELGTGSFF. The CDR3 region has the DNA TGTGCCAGCAGCCAAGAATTGGGGACTGGCTCGTTCTTC.